The 29 T cell receptor beta chains below all came from one sample that was sequenced in a study of shared clonotypes between healthy human individuals (TCRdb year 2020). For the CD8 naive samples, CD45RO-negative cells were positively selected for CCR7, yielding a CD45RA+CCR7+ population from which TemRA cells were excluded. Receptor amplification or capture employed the immunoSEQ multiplex PCR assay. TCRdb obtained this table from immuneACCESS and retained in-frame rearrangements with V and J assigned. These tables miss some clones; where compared with another copy, unresolved V genes account for less than half of the shortfall, and the remainder is unexplained. This sample is represented by around 640,000 clones; 96% of them were singletons. The ten largest clones capture roughly 0.12% of the sample. Sequences were obtained from naive CD8+ T cells sorted from blood. What this sample's cell subset or site label stands for: CD45RA+CCR7+. The receptors originated from a woman in her twenties or thirties in good health.

The genes are TRBV11-1 and TRBJ2-1; the D gene is possibly TRBD2 (6 bases). From germline, CDR1 is SGHAT and CDR2 FQDESV (reference sequence). V gave up 4 bases and J gave up 5 bases, with 18 bases separating them. CDR3 size: 16 residues. CDR3 nucleotide sequence: TGTGCCAGCAGCTCCGTTCCGCTAGCGACCAACAATGAGCAGTTCTTC. It encodes CASSSVPLATNNEQFF.

The chain recombines TRBV4-1 with TRBJ2-1; 7 nucleotides align to TRBD1. V lost 3 bases and J lost 2; bases outside the gene matches: 4. The CDR3 covers 15 residues. Germline loops: CDR1 MGHRA, CDR2 YSYEKL. CDR3 sequence: CASSHRQGTYNEQFF. CDR3 DNA: TGCGCCAGCAGCCATCGACAGGGTACCTACAATGAGCAGTTCTTC.

The chain combines TRBV28 with TRBJ1-2; a possible D gene is TRBD1 (6 bases). The CDR3 loop spans 14 amino acids. V lost 7 bases, J lost 0 bases, and 12 bases lay in between. Germline loops: CDR1 MDHEN, CDR2 SYDVKM. The CDR3 region has the DNA TGTGCCAGCACGGACAGTTTATCTAACTATGGCTACACCTTC. It is translated as CASTDSLSNYGYTF.

This clone was observed once. V and J are TRBV27 and TRBJ2-7, with 7 nucleotides matching TRBD1. This CDR3 comprises 15 residues. Germline lookup yields CDR1 MNHEY and CDR2 SMNVEV (reference sequence). Unmatched junction bases numbered 5, after V lost 3 bases and J lost 0 bases. CDR3 DNA sequence: TGTGCCAGCAGTTTTAGAGGGGGCAACTCCTACGAGCAGTACTTC. It is translated as CASSFRGGNSYEQYF.

The J gene is TRBJ2-7, the V gene TRBV10-1; 11 nucleotides line up with TRBD2. Germline assignment: CDR1 WNHNN and CDR2 SYGVQD (reference sequence). The CDR3 contains 15 residues. Germline trimming cut 5 bases from V and 2 bases from J; bases unmatched to any gene: 5. The CDR3 DNA sequence: TGCGCCAGCAGTCCGACTAGCGGGAAGACCTACGAGCAGTACTTC. Its translation: CASSPTSGKTYEQYF.

The rearrangement joins TRBV5-4 to TRBJ2-7; 7 bases align to TRBD1. Germline V gives CDR1 SGHNT, CDR2 YYREEE (reference sequence). The CDR3 covers 14 residues. The J segment lost 1 base and the V segment lost 2 bases, leaving 3 bases of the junction unmatched. The CDR3 sequence: CASSFQGDSYEQYF. CDR3 coding DNA: TGTGCCAGCAGCTTTCAGGGGGATTCCTACGAGCAGTACTTC.

This sequence joins TRBV28 and TRBJ2-1, with 10 bases fitting TRBD2. Germline CDR1 reads MDHEN; CDR2 reads SYDVKM. V shed 2 bases and J 8 bases; nucleotides not matched to a gene: 9. This CDR3 has 16 amino acids. Written as DNA, the CDR3 is TGTGCCAGCAGTTTAGCACCTAGCGGGAGAGTTGATGAGCAGTTCTTC. This encodes CASSLAPSGRVDEQFF. The full variable domain, in which reference TRBV28 and TRBJ2-1 provide the parts outside the CDR3, is DVKVTQSSRYLVKRTGEKVFLECVQDMDHENMFWYRQDPGLGLRLIYFSYDVKMKEKGDIPEGYSVSREKKERFSLILESASTNQTSMYLCASSLAPSGRVDEQFFGPGTRLTVL.

This chain connects TRBV21-1 to TRBJ1-5; the table assigns TRBD1, which was not confirmed against the DNA. TRBV21-1 is a pseudogene locus. The length of the CDR3 is 15 residues. CDR3 DNA: TGTGCCAGCAGCACCCTCAGGGGCGGGAATCAGCCCCAGCATTTT. It specifies CASSTLRGGNQPQHF.

J is TRBJ2-7 and V is TRBV27; 7 bases agree with TRBD1. CDR3 length: 15 amino acids. CDR1 MNHEY and CDR2 SMNVEV come from the germline V gene (reference sequence). The V gene end was trimmed by 6 bases and the J gene end by 2 bases; junction bases not matched to a gene: 10. The chain's CDR3 is CASSPYGQAAYEQYF. In DNA, the CDR3 is TGTGCCAGCAGCCCATACGGACAGGCTGCCTACGAGCAGTACTTC.

This chain uses TRBV28 with TRBJ2-7; TRBD1 is a possible D gene (6 bases). Trimming left V 6 bases short and J 5 bases short, with 17 bases between. From germline, CDR1 is MDHEN and CDR2 SYDVKM. The CDR3 spans 14 residues. The CDR3 loop reads CASRGAGLGNEQYF. For the CDR3, the DNA is TGTGCCAGCAGGGGGGCCGGCCTGGGGAACGAGCAGTACTTC.

This chain joins TRBV6-5 and TRBJ2-1, with TRBD2 matching 9 bases. The germline V gene encodes CDR1 MNHEY and CDR2 SVGAGI. V was clipped by 4 bases and J by 9 bases; unmatched bases: 10. The CDR3 totals 15 residues. CDR3 in DNA: TGTGCCAGCAGTTCCCTCCCGGGACTAGCTGGTGAGCAGTTCTTC. Translating it yields CASSSLPGLAGEQFF.

The genes are TRBV28 and TRBJ2-7; no clear D. This CDR3 region has 15 residues. Trimming took off 1 base at V and 1 base at J, with 11 bases between the two ends. CDR1 is MDHEN and CDR2 is SYDVKM in the germline V gene. CDR3 amino acids: CASSLSEDHSYEQYF. In DNA, the CDR3 is TGTGCCAGCAGTTTATCCGAAGACCATTCCTACGAGCAGTACTTC.

The chain recombines TRBV4-1 with TRBJ2-5; 9 bases line up with TRBD2. This CDR3 is 15 amino acids long. The germline CDR1 and CDR2 sequences are MGHRA and YSYEKL. Trimming at V came to 3 bases and at J to 1 base, leaving 3 bases not matched to a gene. The CDR3, as DNA: TGCGCCAGCAGCCACCTACTAGCGGGCCAAGAGACCCAGTACTTC. It codes for CASSHLLAGQETQYF.

The gene calls are TRBV2 and TRBJ1-2, with D possibly TRBD1 on 6 matching bases. Germline CDR1 and CDR2: SNHLY and FYNNEI. The CDR3 has 18 residues. Trimming left V 0 bases short and J 0 bases short, with 17 bases between. The CDR3 DNA reads TGTGCCAGCAGTGAAGCCCATCCCGGGGACACATCTAACTATGGCTACACCTTC. It yields the protein CASSEAHPGDTSNYGYTF. The variable domain in full, completed from reference TRBV2 and TRBJ1-2, reads EPEVTQTPSHQVTQMGQEVILRCVPISNHLYFYWYRQILGQKVEFLVSFYNNEISEKSEIFDDQFSVERPDGSNFTLKIRSTKLEDSAMYFCASSEAHPGDTSNYGYTFGSGTRLTVV.

The chain has TRBV11-1 and TRBJ2-7, with D perhaps TRBD2 (5 bases). Germline lookup yields CDR1 SGHAT and CDR2 FQDESV (reference sequence). The CDR3 is made up of 15 amino acids. V was trimmed by 3 bases and J by 0 bases, leaving 12 bases between them. CDR3 sequence: CASSFTRGNSYEQYF. In DNA form, the CDR3 reads TGTGCCAGCAGCTTTACCCGGGGAAACTCCTACGAGCAGTACTTC.

The V gene is TRBV13, the J gene TRBJ1-3; no firm D call. This CDR3 spans 14 amino acids. Per germline, CDR1 PRHDT and CDR2 FYEKMQ (reference sequence). The V end was cut by 5 bases, the J end by 0 bases, with 8 bases between. CDR3 region: CASSLQTSGNTIYF. The CDR3 region has the DNA TGTGCCAGCAGCCTACAAACCTCTGGAAACACCATATATTTT.

The table lists this clone with a count of one. This rearrangement joins TRBV7-9 to TRBJ2-7; tentatively, D is TRBD1 or TRBD2 (5 bases each). The V and J ends lost 2 bases and 2 bases respectively, with 16 bases between them. Germline CDR1 and CDR2: SEHNR and FQNEAQ (reference sequence). The CDR3 loop spans 16 amino acids. CDR3 sequence: CASSLPTGTGAYEQYF. Here the CDR3 DNA reads TGTGCCAGCAGCTTACCCACCGGGACCGGAGCCTACGAGCAGTACTTC.

CDR3: CASSLDRRAQATEAFF. As DNA, the CDR3 is TGTGCCAGCAGCCTAGATCGACGGGCCCAAGCCACTGAAGCTTTCTTT. This sequence joins TRBV14 and TRBJ1-1; D remains unclear. Germline CDR1 and CDR2: SGHDN and FVKESK. The V and J ends lost 4 bases and 4 bases respectively, with 19 bases between them. The CDR3 has 16 residues.

V is TRBV7-9 and J is TRBJ2-7, with D tentatively TRBD1 (5 bases). Germline V gives CDR1 SEHNR, CDR2 FQNEAQ (reference sequence). This CDR3 has 15 residues. V was cut by 3 bases and J by 0 bases, with 12 bases left in between. The CDR3 DNA reads TGTGCCAGCAGCTTCGGACACCCGAGCTCCTACGAGCAGTACTTC. Amino acid sequence: CASSFGHPSSYEQYF.

This chain uses TRBV29-1 with TRBJ2-2; the match to TRBD2 covers 8 bases. Germline assignment: CDR1 SQVTM and CDR2 ANQGSEA. After removal of 4 bases from V and 6 bases from J, the junction contained 13 bases not matched to a gene. CDR3 size: 16 residues. The CDR3 DNA reads TGCAGCGTTGTTGAACCGGGACTAGAGGCTCCCGGGGAGCTGTTTTTT. This codes for CSVVEPGLEAPGELFF.

J is TRBJ2-1 and V is TRBV29-1; 10 positions agree with TRBD2. This CDR3 comprises 13 residues. The V gene end was trimmed by 5 bases and the J gene end by 4 bases; junction bases not matched to a gene: 2. Germline V gene lookup returns CDR1 SQVTM and CDR2 ANQGSEA. In DNA form, the CDR3 reads TGCAGCGTTAGGACTAGCGGTTACAATGAGCAGTTCTTC. This codes for CSVRTSGYNEQFF.

The J gene is TRBJ1-4, the V gene TRBV5-5; D call uncertain. V lost 3 bases to trimming and J lost 7 bases, with 13 bases between them. Germline-derived CDR1 and CDR2 are SGHKS and YYEKEE (reference sequence). The CDR3 length is 14 residues. The CDR3 DNA is TGTGCCAGCAGCTCTGAGAACACGGGTGAAAAACTGTTTTTT. Its protein product is CASSSENTGEKLFF. Variable domain in full (rest from reference TRBV5-5 and TRBJ1-4): DAGVTQSPTHLIKTRGQQVTLRCSPISGHKSVSWYQQVLGQGPQFIFQYYEKEERGRGNFPDRFSARQFPNYSSELNVNALLLGDSALYLCASSSENTGEKLFFGSGTQLSVL.

The chain has TRBV19 and TRBJ2-2; 8 bases match TRBD2. The CDR3 spans 15 residues. Germline V lookup: CDR1 LNHDA, CDR2 SQIVND (reference sequence). The V gene end was trimmed by 7 bases and the J gene end by 7 bases; junction bases not matched to a gene: 11. The CDR3 is CASKISGSMVGELFF. CDR3 in DNA: TGTGCCAGTAAGATCAGCGGGAGTATGGTCGGGGAGCTGTTTTTT.

The rearrangement uses TRBV19 and TRBJ1-1; D is possibly TRBD1 (5 bases). The CDR3 has 15 amino acids. V was pared by 1 base and J by 4 bases, with 13 bases between. Germline V gene lookup returns CDR1 LNHDA and CDR2 SQIVND (reference sequence). CDR3 sequence reads: CASSIGRDGGTEAFF. DNA of the CDR3: TGTGCCAGTAGTATAGGCAGGGACGGGGGCACTGAAGCTTTCTTT. Looking up the rest from reference TRBV19 and TRBJ1-1 gives the full variable domain: DGGITQSPKYLFRKEGQNVTLSCEQNLNHDAMYWYRQDPGQGLRLIYYSQIVNDFQKGDIAEGYSVSREKKESFPLTVTSAQKNPTAFYLCASSIGRDGGTEAFFGQGTRLTVV.

V usage is TRBV5-6 and J usage is TRBJ2-1; tentative D call: TRBD2 (6 bases). There are 17 residues in the CDR3. Between the trimmed V and J ends, which lost 0 bases and 7 bases, there was a span of 20 bases. Germline values: CDR1 SGHDT, CDR2 YYEEEE. CDR3 bases: TGTGCCAGCAGCTTGGATTGGTCGGAGGGTTTTTGGAATGAGCAGTTCTTC. Its translation: CASSLDWSEGFWNEQFF.

This clone is a singleton in its sample. The rearrangement uses TRBV10-3 and TRBJ1-1, with TRBD1 matching over 8 bases. The CDR3 loop spans 12 amino acids. Trimming cost V 11 bases and J 1 base; bases outside gene matches: 3. Germline V gives CDR1 ENHRY, CDR2 SYGVKD. Written as DNA, the CDR3 is TGTGCCGCCGGGACAGGGAACACTGAAGCTTTCTTT. Amino acids: CAAGTGNTEAFF.

In its sample, this clone was seen once. The V and J genes are TRBV14 and TRBJ1-4; TRBD1 aligns across 10 bases. Trimming cost V 3 bases and J 7 bases; bases outside gene matches: 8. CDR1 and CDR2 from the germline V gene are SGHDN and FVKESK. This CDR3 comprises 16 residues. In DNA, the CDR3 is TGTGCCAGCAGCCATGCGAAGGGACAGGGGAGTGAAAAACTGTTTTTT. This translates into CASSHAKGQGSEKLFF.

The chain recombines TRBV20-1 with TRBJ2-1; D not certain. This CDR3 has 11 amino acids. Trimming pared 2 bases from V and 6 bases from J, leaving 5 bases between. The germline V gene encodes CDR1 DFQATT and CDR2 SNEGSKA (reference sequence). DNA for the CDR3: TGCAGTGCTAGATGGATCAATGAGCAGTTCTTC. Translation gives CSARWINEQFF.

The chain links TRBV7-9 to TRBJ2-3; 12 bases map to TRBD2. The CDR3 totals 16 residues. With V trimmed by 6 bases and J by 0 bases, 4 bases remained unmatched. Per germline, CDR1 SEHNR and CDR2 FQNEAQ (reference sequence). The CDR3 coding sequence is TGTGCCAGCAGTTACGGGACTAGCGGGAGCACAGATACGCAGTATTTT. This sequence encodes CASSYGTSGSTDTQYF.